The clone carrying this T cell receptor (beta chain) occurred many times. The sample belongs to a study of response to subunit inactivated influenza vaccine. TCRdb ran MiXCR on the RT-PCR reads and lists one entry per CDR3 protein. The sample lists about 780,000 distinct CDR3 sequences, 18% seen once, with about a tenth in the top ten. Germline CDR1 is DFQATT and CDR2 is SNEGSKA (reference sequence). The CDR3 is 14 residues long. V lost 3 bases, J lost 1 base, and 4 bases stayed unmatched. The input for sequencing was PBMCs from blood, taken roughly 5 days after vaccination. The chain joins TRBV20-1 to TRBJ2-7, with TRBD1 matching over 9 bases. The TCR comes from a man aged 50-60 years who received an inactivated influenza vaccine. The CDR3 sequence is CSARPGQGSYEQYF. CDR3 nucleotides: TGCAGTGCTAGGCCGGGACAGGGATCCTACGAGCAGTACTTC.